This entry lists 5 T cell receptor beta chains sequenced from one sample in a study of liver allograft versus peripheral blood T cells. Study at large: The authors compared T cell receptor repertoires in transplanted livers with recipients' peripheral blood repertoires.

TCRdb redid the calling of the reads with MiXCR, one entry per CDR3 protein. The data contain about 2,600 distinct CDR3 sequences, 15% to 20% of them seen just once; the ten biggest clones take up about a third. The receptors were gathered from a human patient who had a liver transplant. Some T cells may have originated in the graft donor.

By sample share, this clonotype is medium-sized. This chain connects TRBV5-4 to TRBJ1-2; D possibly corresponds to TRBD1 (5 bases). Per the germline V gene, CDR1 is SGHNT and CDR2 is YYREEE (reference sequence). The CDR3 is made up of 15 amino acids. Trimming pared 4 bases from V and 6 bases from J, leaving 19 bases between. The CDR3 nucleotides are TGTGCCAGCAGCATGCAGCCAGGGACCGCGGATGGCTACACCTTC. Residues: CASSMQPGTADGYTF.

By proportion, this clonotype is medium-sized. This chain's CDR3 is CASSFSPAGEQFF. The DNA for the CDR3 is TGTGCCAGCAGTTTTTCTCCCGCCGGGGAGCAGTTCTTC. The V call is TRBV27, the J call TRBJ2-1; no clear D. Germline V lookup: CDR1 MNHEY, CDR2 SMNVEV (reference sequence). The CDR3 extends over 13 amino acids. Trimming removed 3 bases at V and 10 bases at J, with 13 bases between.

The table lists this clonotype with a few counts. V and J are TRBV5-1 and TRBJ1-2; D not certain. This CDR3 comprises 15 residues. CDR1 SGHRS and CDR2 YFSETQ come from the germline V gene. V shed 0 bases and J shed 0 bases, with 9 bases lying between them. CDR3 DNA: TGCGCCAGCAGCTTGGACACCAAGGCTAACTATGGCTACACCTTC. This translates into CASSLDTKANYGYTF.

By sample fraction, this clonotype is large. The chain couples TRBV7-9 to TRBJ2-2, with TRBD2 matching over 9 bases. Germline assignment: CDR1 SEHNR and CDR2 FQNEAQ (reference sequence). Trimming removed 6 bases from V and 7 bases from J; junction bases left unmatched: 9. The CDR3 is 15 amino acids. The DNA for the CDR3 is TGTGCCAGCAGTGATGAACTAGCGGGCGGCGGGGAGCTGTTTTTT. Residues: CASSDELAGGGELFF.

This clonotype showed up just a few times. The chain joins TRBV7-9 to TRBJ2-7, with D unresolved. In germline, CDR1 is SEHNR, CDR2 FQNEAQ (reference sequence). CDR3 length equals 11 residues. V shed 5 bases and J shed 3 bases, with 5 bases lying between them. The CDR3 DNA reads TGTGCCAGCAGCCCAGGCTACGAGCAGTACTTC. Translation gives CASSPGYEQYF.